This TCR beta chain emerged from a study of immune evolution from preneoplasia to lung adenocarcinoma. Trimming stripped 4 bases from V and 6 bases from J, with 10 bases between. The germline V gene encodes CDR1 SGHRS and CDR2 YFSETQ. The CDR3 extends over 13 amino acids. Sequenced by immunoSEQ multiplex PCR; TCRdb stores in-frame clones only, minus some. The sample consists of over 6,500 clones, about 79% of them appearing once. This TCR derives from a person aged 50-70 years with lung adenocarcinoma. V gene TRBV5-1 combines with J gene TRBJ2-2, with a weak D call TRBD2 (5 bases). Sample: FFPE invasive lung adenocarcinoma tissue. In DNA form, the CDR3 reads TGCGCCAGCAGCCGGGATAGGCCCGGGGAGCTGTTTTTT. Its translation is CASSRDRPGELFF.